Below, 19 T cell receptor beta chains from the same sample are listed, as sequenced in a study of blood T cell repertoires in COVID-19. The method was immunoSEQ multiplex PCR; TCRdb's version includes in-frame clones alone and lacks a portion of them. The sample gives 150,000 to 200,000 clones, approximately 80% of which show up once; 13% to 15% is in the top ten. Input material: PBMCs or T cells enriched from blood (not recorded which). The receptor set was obtained from a man aged 45-65 years who had recovered from COVID-19.

The chain carries TRBV18 and TRBJ1-3, with D possibly TRBD1 on 6 matching bases. CDR1 and CDR2 from the germline V gene are KGHSH and LQKENI. The ends were cut back, 0 bases at V and 4 bases at J, with 10 bases in the middle. The CDR3 totals 15 residues. This CDR3 is CASSPPGTPGNTIYF. The CDR3 nucleotides read TGTGCCAGCTCACCACCCGGGACACCCGGAAACACCATATATTTT.

V is TRBV19 and J is TRBJ1-2; 8 nucleotides line up with TRBD1. Germline CDR1 LNHDA, CDR2 SQIVND (reference sequence). The ends lost 0 bases at V and 6 bases at J; junction bases unmatched: 12. The CDR3 runs to 17 residues. The CDR3 spells CASSIDHLRQGLNGYTF. CDR3 nucleotide sequence: TGTGCCAGTAGTATAGATCATCTTCGACAGGGGTTGAATGGCTACACCTTC.

The chain recombines TRBV21-1 with TRBJ1-5. TRBV21-1 corresponds to a pseudogene. This CDR3 has 19 amino acids. The CDR3 spells CASRAKRRDQIWRNQPQHF. CDR3 coding DNA: TGTGCCAGCAGAGCAAAGAGGAGGGATCAAATCTGGCGCAATCAGCCCCAGCATTTT.

In this sample, this clone turned up once. The chain employs TRBV3-1 (or the pseudogene TRBV3-2) and TRBJ2-7; possible D gene TRBD2, 5 bases. The V gene lost 2 bases and the J gene lost 2 bases, with 10 bases spanning the gap. The CDR3 totals 14 residues. Germline values: CDR1 LGHDT, CDR2 YNNKEL (reference sequence). The DNA for the CDR3 is TGTGCCAGCAGCCAACGAGGGAGCGCCTACGAGCAGTACTTC. Its translation is CASSQRGSAYEQYF.

The chain has TRBV5-1 and TRBJ1-5; no clear D gene. The CDR3 is 14 residues long. V gave up 0 bases and J gave up 5 bases, with 9 bases separating them. Germline V gene data show CDR1 as SGHRS and CDR2 as YFSETQ. DNA for the CDR3: TGCGCCAGCAGCTTGGAAACAGATGATCAGCCCCAGCATTTT. It encodes CASSLETDDQPQHF.

V gene TRBV27 combines with J gene TRBJ1-3; D remains ambiguous. Trimming took 5 bases from V and 0 from J, leaving 5 bases between them. The CDR3 is 13 residues long. CDR1 and CDR2 from the germline V gene are MNHEY and SMNVEV (reference sequence). The DNA for the CDR3 is TGTGCCAGCAGTACTAACTCTGGAAACACCATATATTTT. Translating it yields CASSTNSGNTIYF.

The rearrangement uses TRBV19 and TRBJ2-3; D unresolved. The CDR3 spans 15 residues. V shed 1 base and J shed 0 bases, with 8 bases lying between them. Germline values: CDR1 LNHDA, CDR2 SQIVND (reference sequence). CDR3 region: CASSIAVTSTDTQYF. The CDR3 region has the DNA TGTGCCAGTAGTATAGCGGTGACTAGCACAGATACGCAGTATTTT. The entire variable domain, with the rest obtained from reference TRBV19 and TRBJ2-3, is as follows: DGGITQSPKYLFRKEGQNVTLSCEQNLNHDAMYWYRQDPGQGLRLIYYSQIVNDFQKGDIAEGYSVSREKKESFPLTVTSAQKNPTAFYLCASSIAVTSTDTQYFGPGTRLTVL.

This sequence joins TRBV5-1 and TRBJ2-5, with 8 nucleotides matching TRBD1. This CDR3 spans 13 amino acids. Trimming took 3 bases from V and 4 from J; bases not matched to a gene: 2. Looked up from germline, CDR1 is SGHRS and CDR2 is YFSETQ. The CDR3 sequence is CASSYGQGETQYF. The CDR3 nucleotides read TGCGCCAGCAGCTACGGACAGGGAGAGACCCAGTACTTC.

The V and J genes are TRBV4-1 and TRBJ2-5; TRBD1 matches at 8 bases. The germline V gene encodes CDR1 MGHRA and CDR2 YSYEKL. The V gene end was trimmed by 6 bases and the J gene end by 3 bases; junction bases not matched to a gene: 9. This CDR3 comprises 15 residues. In DNA, the CDR3 is TGCGCCAGCAGACTCTTGGGACAGGCGGAAGAGACCCAGTACTTC. Its protein is CASRLLGQAEETQYF.

The chain has TRBV5-1 and TRBJ1-2; possible D gene TRBD1, 5 bases. V lost 4 bases to trimming and J lost 2 bases, with 18 bases between them. From germline, CDR1 is SGHRS and CDR2 YFSETQ. The CDR3 covers 16 residues. The CDR3 spells CASSPGDANVNYGYTF. CDR3 DNA sequence: TGCGCCAGCAGCCCGGGGGACGCCAATGTAAACTATGGCTACACCTTC.

The chain combines TRBV25-1 with TRBJ2-7; 7 bases align to TRBD1. This CDR3 region has 14 residues. In germline, CDR1 is MGHDK, CDR2 SYGVNS. V dropped 7 bases and J dropped 4; count of bases not matched to a gene: 10. The CDR3 bases are TGTGCCAGCAACACCCAGGGGGTAATGTACGAGCAGTACTTC. Its translation: CASNTQGVMYEQYF.

The J gene is TRBJ2-2, the V gene TRBV7-2; no definite D call. The CDR3 loop spans 12 amino acids. Germline V gives CDR1 SGHTA, CDR2 FQGNSA. The V end was cut by 6 bases, the J end by 3 bases, with 5 bases between. The CDR3 DNA reads as TGTGCCAGCAGTTCATACACCGGGGAGCTGTTTTTT. Its protein is CASSSYTGELFF.

V usage is TRBV7-2 and J usage is TRBJ2-1; TRBD1 matches at 7 bases. V shed 5 bases and J 6 bases; nucleotides not matched to a gene: 13. Germline CDR1 SGHTA, CDR2 FQGNSA. The CDR3 sequence is 16 residues long. CDR3 sequence (DNA): TGTGCCAGCAGCGGCGACCGGGACAGCCGAATCAATGAGCAGTTCTTC. This codes for CASSGDRDSRINEQFF.

The chain joins TRBV29-1 to TRBJ2-2; D perhaps matches TRBD1 (5 bases). Germline V CDR1 and CDR2: SQVTM, ANQGSEA. V was pared by 6 bases and J by 5 bases, with 10 bases between. CDR3 length: 12 amino acids. The CDR3 DNA is TGCAGCGTCGTGCAGGGAACCGGGGAGCTGTTTTTT. As protein: CSVVQGTGELFF.

This chain links TRBV6-5 with TRBJ2-5; 11 bases agree with TRBD2. The J segment lost 9 bases and the V segment lost 0 bases, leaving 9 bases of the junction unmatched. CDR3 length equals 16 residues. CDR1 and CDR2 (germline): MNHEY, SVGAGI. The CDR3 protein is CASSYSLSGGVGAQYF. The CDR3 DNA sequence: TGTGCCAGCAGTTACTCTCTTAGCGGGGGGGTAGGGGCCCAGTACTTC.

The rearrangement links TRBV5-6 to TRBJ2-2, with 7 nucleotides matching TRBD1. The V gene's germline CDR1 is SGHDT and CDR2 YYEEEE. Trimming at V came to 1 base and at J to 4 bases, leaving 1 base not matched to a gene. There are 14 residues in the CDR3. The CDR3 coding sequence is TGTGCCAGCAGCTTGCCAGGGGGCACCGGGGAGCTGTTTTTT. Translating gives CASSLPGGTGELFF.

The J gene is TRBJ1-4, the V gene TRBV11-2; no definite D call. Trimming stripped 6 bases from V and 2 bases from J, with 7 bases between. CDR1 SGHAT and CDR2 FQNNGV come from the germline V gene. The CDR3 is 13 residues long. CDR3 nucleotide sequence: TGTGCCAGCAGTCCCTCGACTAATGAAAAACTGTTTTTT. This sequence encodes CASSPSTNEKLFF.

The CDR3 spells CASSPQSGSNQPQHF. The CDR3 nucleotides are TGTGCCAGCAGCCCACAATCGGGTAGCAATCAGCCCCAGCATTTT. This chain uses TRBV7-2 with TRBJ1-5; D unresolved. Germline CDR1 is SGHTA and CDR2 is FQGNSA. Between the trimmed V and J ends, which lost 5 bases and 0 bases, there was a span of 11 bases. The CDR3 has 15 amino acids.

The chain is built from TRBV27 and TRBJ1-1; 8 bases line up with TRBD1. The CDR3 is 16 amino acids. The J segment lost 4 bases and the V segment lost 8 bases, leaving 15 bases of the junction unmatched. Germline V gives CDR1 MNHEY, CDR2 SMNVEV (reference sequence). DNA of the CDR3: TGTGCCAGCGGTAAACGGAGGACAGGGTTGGGCACTGAAGCTTTCTTT. It codes for CASGKRRTGLGTEAFF.